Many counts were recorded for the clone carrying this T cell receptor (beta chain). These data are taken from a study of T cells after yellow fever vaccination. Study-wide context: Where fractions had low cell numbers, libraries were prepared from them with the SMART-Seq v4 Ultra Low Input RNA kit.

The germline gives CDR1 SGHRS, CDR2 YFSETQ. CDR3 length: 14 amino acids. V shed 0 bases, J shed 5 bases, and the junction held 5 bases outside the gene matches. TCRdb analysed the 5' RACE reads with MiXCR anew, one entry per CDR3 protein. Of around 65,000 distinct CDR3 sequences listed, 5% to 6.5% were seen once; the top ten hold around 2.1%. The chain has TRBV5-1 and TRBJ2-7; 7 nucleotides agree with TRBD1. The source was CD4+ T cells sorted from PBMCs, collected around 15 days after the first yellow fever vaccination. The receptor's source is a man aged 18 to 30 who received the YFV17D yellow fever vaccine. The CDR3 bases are TGCGCCAGCAGCTTGGGACAGGGCTTGAACGAGCAGTACTTC. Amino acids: CASSLGQGLNEQYF.